The TCR beta chain described here comes from a study of blood T cell repertoires in COVID-19. Study context: Samples of COVID-19 (acute and convalescent) were obtained from the United States, Italy and Spain.

This clone has just a few counts. Germline V gives CDR1 MDHEN, CDR2 SYDVKM. Deletions cut 7 bases from V and 7 bases from J, with 13 bases between. The CDR3 is made up of 12 amino acids. The cohort comprised adults aged 18 to 89 years residing in approximately 22 US areas. Assignments of participants to cohorts depended upon their own reported clinical history. In the original processing: The authors estimated nucleated cell counts from reference gene primer amplification. Sequenced by immunoSEQ multiplex PCR; TCRdb stores in-frame clones only, minus some. V, J and clone size are those of that table, while D and trimming were read from the DNA. The data show about 190,000 clones, with around 86% seen just once and around 5.7% held by the top ten.

The genes are TRBV28 and TRBJ1-1; tentatively, D is TRBD1 (6 bases). Sequencing used PBMCs or T cells enriched from blood (not recorded which). This TCR came from a man between 35 and 55 years old with acute COVID-19. The CDR3, as DNA: TGTGCCAGCACTCCACAGGGTGATGAAGCTTTCTTT. Protein: CASTPQGDEAFF.